The rows below give T cell receptor beta chains drawn from one sample of a study of early T cells in non-severe SARS-CoV-2 infection. Each CDR3 protein is one row after TCRdb ran MiXCR on the 5' RACE reads. The data show 85,000 to 100,000 distinct CDR3 sequences, about 10% seen once. Sequences were derived from whole blood, sampled at baseline. The receptors were sampled from an adult who was a healthcare worker with PCR-confirmed SARS-CoV-2 infection or an uninfected control (not recorded which). Each CDR3 is given with its conserved first and last residue. D genes are given only for firm matches. Clone size, where shown, is once, few, many, or a class for clones that have expanded.

J | size | D | V | DNA | CDR3
TRBJ2-1 | few | TRBD2 | TRBV11-2 | TGTGCCAGCAGCTCCCTTAGCGGGAGAGGTGAGCAGTTCTTC | CASSSLSGRGEQFF
TRBJ1-1 | . | . | TRBV5-1 | TGCGCCAGCAGACCATCCACAGGGAACACTGAAGCTTTCTTT | CASRPSTGNTEAFF
TRBJ2-3 | few | . | TRBV7-9 | TGTGCCTCCGCAGCGACAGATACGCAGTATTTT | CASAATDTQYF
TRBJ2-3 | . | TRBD1 | TRBV6-1 | TGTGCCAGCAGTAGGGACAGGCTAGATACGCAGTATTTT | CASSRDRLDTQYF
TRBJ2-3 | few | . | TRBV7-2 | TGTGCCAGCAGCTTCCAGGACCGGGATACGCAGTATTTT | CASSFQDRDTQYF
TRBJ1-1 | many | TRBD1 | TRBV4-2 | TGTGCCAGCAGCCAAGATCAGGGGCAGGGGGCAACTGAAGCTTTCTTT | CASSQDQGQGATEAFF
TRBJ2-7 | . | . | TRBV20-1 | TGCAGTGCTCGGGACAAGAGCCCCTACGAGCAGTACTTC | CSARDKSPYEQYF
TRBJ2-7 | few | . | TRBV6-2/TRBV6-3 | TGTGCCAGCAGTTACTCAACGCTCTACGAGCAGTACTTC | CASSYSTLYEQYF
TRBJ2-1 | once | TRBD1 | TRBV10-3 | TGTGCCATCACCCAGACAGGGGGGAGTGAGCAGTTCTTC | CAITQTGGSEQFF
TRBJ1-4 | many | . | TRBV7-9 | TGTGCCAGCAGTTACGGATTAGGGGCCCCTAGTGAAAAACTGTTTTTT | CASSYGLGAPSEKLFF
TRBJ2-1 | few | . | TRBV19 | TGTGCCAGTAGTATAGACCGGGGCCAAACCTACAATGAGCAGTTCTTC | CASSIDRGQTYNEQFF
TRBJ2-3 | few | TRBD1 | TRBV29-1 | TGCAGCGTTGTGGGATCGTGGGACAGGGGGACAGATACGCAGTATTTT | CSVVGSWDRGTDTQYF
TRBJ1-2 | few | . | TRBV28 | TGTGCCAGCAGTTATTCGGGTAACTATGGCTACACCTTC | CASSYSGNYGYTF
TRBJ2-1 | many | TRBD2 | TRBV12-3/TRBV12-4 | TGTGCCAGCAGTCCTGGGGGTAGCGGGAGATGGAATGAGCAGTTCTTC | CASSPGGSGRWNEQFF
TRBJ2-3 | few | . | TRBV7-6 | TGTGCCAGCAGCTTAGTAGGGGCCTTACCGTATACAGATACGCAGTATTTT | CASSLVGALPYTDTQYF
TRBJ2-1 | . | TRBD1 | TRBV5-1 | TGCGCCAGCAGCTTGGATGGACAGGTCGCATCGATTGAGCAGTTCTTC | CASSLDGQVASIEQFF
TRBJ1-5 | . | . | TRBV11-2 | TGTGCCAGCAGCAACGGAAATCAGCCCCAGCATTTT | CASSNGNQPQHF
TRBJ2-7 | few | TRBD1 | TRBV6-2/TRBV6-3 | TGTGCCAGCAGCACCGGGACAGCCTACGAGCAGTACTTC | CASSTGTAYEQYF
TRBJ2-1 | . | TRBD2 | TRBV6-5 | TGTGCCAGCAGTCCCGGAGCGGGGGTTGTCAATGAGCAGTTCTTC | CASSPGAGVVNEQFF
TRBJ2-1 | . | TRBD2 | TRBV11-2 | TGTGCCAGCGAGACGGGACTAGCGGAGTACAATGAGCAGTTCTTC | CASETGLAEYNEQFF
TRBJ2-6 | many | TRBD1 | TRBV7-2 | TGTGCCAGCAGCTTGGGACAGGGTCTAACTGGGGCCAACGTCCTGACTTTC | CASSLGQGLTGANVLTF
TRBJ2-1 | . | . | TRBV7-9 | TGTGCCAGCAGATACAGGGAATATAGTAGTGAGCAGTTCTTC | CASRYREYSSEQFF
TRBJ2-1 | . | TRBD2 | TRBV20-1 | TGCAGTGCTAGAGAGGAAAGCGGGACCTCCTACAATGAGCAGTTCTTC | CSAREESGTSYNEQFF
TRBJ1-1 | . | TRBD1 | TRBV5-1 | TGCGCCAGCAGCTCGGGACAGCGCAACACTGAAGCTTTCTTT | CASSSGQRNTEAFF
TRBJ2-1 | . | . | TRBV11-2 | TGTGCCAGCAGCTTTTTTCCGGAAGAGCAGTTCTTC | CASSFFPEEQFF
TRBJ2-3 | few | . | TRBV28 | TGTGCCAGCAGCCCGCTTCTAGGTAGCCCTAGCACAGATACGCAGTATTTT | CASSPLLGSPSTDTQYF
TRBJ2-3 | . | TRBD1 | TRBV24-1 | TGTGCCACCAGTGATAGTGGACAGGACACAGATACGCAGTATTTT | CATSDSGQDTDTQYF
TRBJ1-1 | few | . | TRBV20-1 | TGCAGTGCCTATCCGAAGGCGGGGGGCGCGTTTGACACTGAAGCTTTCTTT | CSAYPKAGGAFDTEAFF
TRBJ1-4 | few | . | TRBV19 | TGTGCCAGTAGTCCCCCCTATGAAAAACTGTTTTTT | CASSPPYEKLFF
TRBJ1-5 | few | . | TRBV5-5 | TGTGCCAGCAGCCCCTCCGGGACTCCCGGGGGACAGCCCCAGCATTTT | CASSPSGTPGGQPQHF
TRBJ2-1 | . | TRBD2 | TRBV6-2/TRBV6-3 | TGTGCCAGCAGTTGGAGGGGAAGGACTAGCCCAGACTCCTACAATGAGCAGTTCTTC | CASSWRGRTSPDSYNEQFF
TRBJ2-1 | few | . | TRBV27 | TGTGCCAGCAGTTTTACAGAATACAATGAGCAGTTCTTC | CASSFTEYNEQFF
TRBJ2-1 | many | . | TRBV24-1 | TGTGCCACCAGTGATCCAGCGAGGGAGGTAGGGCCGGTCAATGAGCAGTTCTTC | CATSDPAREVGPVNEQFF
TRBJ2-2 | . | . | TRBV19 | TGTGCCAGTAGTCCACGGGCGGGTATAAACACCGGGGAGCTGTTTTTT | CASSPRAGINTGELFF
TRBJ2-2 | many | . | TRBV2 | TGTGCCAGCAGTGAAACCAGAAACACCGGGGAGCTGTTTTTT | CASSETRNTGELFF
TRBJ1-2 | many | . | TRBV29-1 | TGCAGCGTCGGTACAGCTCTAGCTAACTATGGCTACACCTTC | CSVGTALANYGYTF
TRBJ2-2 | . | . | TRBV6-6 | TGTGCCAGCAGTTACTCGCGCACCGGGGAGCTGTTTTTT | CASSYSRTGELFF
TRBJ2-3 | . | . | TRBV18 | TGTGCCAACTCACCACCGTTACCAGATACGCAGTATTTT | CANSPPLPDTQYF